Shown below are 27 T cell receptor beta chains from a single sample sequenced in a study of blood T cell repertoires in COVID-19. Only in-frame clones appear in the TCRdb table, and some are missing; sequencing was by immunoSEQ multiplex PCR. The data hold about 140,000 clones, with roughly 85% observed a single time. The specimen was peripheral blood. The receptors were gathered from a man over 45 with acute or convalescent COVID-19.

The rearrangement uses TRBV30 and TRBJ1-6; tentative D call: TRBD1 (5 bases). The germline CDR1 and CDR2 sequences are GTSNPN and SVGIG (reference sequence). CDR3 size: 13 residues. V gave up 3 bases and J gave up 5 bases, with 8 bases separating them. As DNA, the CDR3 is TGTGCCTGGAGCGCGGGGGATAATTCACCCCTCCACTTT. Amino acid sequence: CAWSAGDNSPLHF.

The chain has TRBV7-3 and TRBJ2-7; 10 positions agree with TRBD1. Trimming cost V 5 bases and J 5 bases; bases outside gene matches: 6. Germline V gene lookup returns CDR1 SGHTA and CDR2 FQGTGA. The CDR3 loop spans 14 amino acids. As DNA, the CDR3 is TGTGCCAGCAGCCCGGACAGGGGGTACCACGAGCAGTACTTC. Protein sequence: CASSPDRGYHEQYF.

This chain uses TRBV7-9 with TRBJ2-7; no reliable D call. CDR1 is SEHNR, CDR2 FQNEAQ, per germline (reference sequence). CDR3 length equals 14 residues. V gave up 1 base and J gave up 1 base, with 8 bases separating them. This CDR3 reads CASSLVPRSYEQYF. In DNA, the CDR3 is TGTGCCAGCAGCTTAGTCCCGAGATCCTACGAGCAGTACTTC.

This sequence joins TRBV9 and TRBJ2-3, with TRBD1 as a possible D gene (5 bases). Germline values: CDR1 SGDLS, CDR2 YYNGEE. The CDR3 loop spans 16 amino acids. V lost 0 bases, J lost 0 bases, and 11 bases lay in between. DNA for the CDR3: TGTGCCAGCAGCGTAGTGGGTGGGGCCAGCACAGATACGCAGTATTTT. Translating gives CASSVVGGASTDTQYF.

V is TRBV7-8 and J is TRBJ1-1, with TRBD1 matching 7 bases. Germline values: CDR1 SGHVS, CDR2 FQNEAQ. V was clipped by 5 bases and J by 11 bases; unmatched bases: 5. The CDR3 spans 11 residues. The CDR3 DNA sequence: TGTGCCAGCAGCGGAGACAGGGTGGCTTTCTTT. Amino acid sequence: CASSGDRVAFF.

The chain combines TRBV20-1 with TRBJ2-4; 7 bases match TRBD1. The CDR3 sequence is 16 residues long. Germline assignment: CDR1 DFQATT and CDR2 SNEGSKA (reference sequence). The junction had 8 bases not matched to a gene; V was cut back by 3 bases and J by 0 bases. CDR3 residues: CSASETGAIAKNIQYF. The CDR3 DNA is TGCAGTGCTAGTGAAACAGGGGCGATAGCCAAAAACATTCAGTACTTC.

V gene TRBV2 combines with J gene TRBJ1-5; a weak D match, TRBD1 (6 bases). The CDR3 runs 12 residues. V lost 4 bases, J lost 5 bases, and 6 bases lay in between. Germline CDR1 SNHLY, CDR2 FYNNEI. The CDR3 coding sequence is TGTGCCAGCAGTGGGACAGATCAGCCCCAGCATTTT. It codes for CASSGTDQPQHF.

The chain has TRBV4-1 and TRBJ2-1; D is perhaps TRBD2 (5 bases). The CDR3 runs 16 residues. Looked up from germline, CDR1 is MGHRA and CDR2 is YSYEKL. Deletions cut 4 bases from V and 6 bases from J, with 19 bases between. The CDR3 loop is CASSPRLKGPFNEQFF. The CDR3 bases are TGCGCCAGCAGCCCACGACTAAAAGGGCCTTTCAATGAGCAGTTCTTC.

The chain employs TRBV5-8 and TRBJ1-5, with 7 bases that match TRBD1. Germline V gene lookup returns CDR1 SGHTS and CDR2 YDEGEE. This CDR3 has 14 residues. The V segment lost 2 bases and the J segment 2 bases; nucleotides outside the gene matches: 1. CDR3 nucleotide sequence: TGTGCCAGCAGCTTCGACAGGGGCAATCAGCCCCAGCATTTT. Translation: CASSFDRGNQPQHF.

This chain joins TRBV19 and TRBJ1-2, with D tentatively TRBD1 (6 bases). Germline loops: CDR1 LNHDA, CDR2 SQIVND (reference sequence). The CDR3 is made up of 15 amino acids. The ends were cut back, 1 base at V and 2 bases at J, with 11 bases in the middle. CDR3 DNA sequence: TGTGCCAGTAGTATAGGAGACAGGCGAAACTATGGCTACACCTTC. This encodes CASSIGDRRNYGYTF.

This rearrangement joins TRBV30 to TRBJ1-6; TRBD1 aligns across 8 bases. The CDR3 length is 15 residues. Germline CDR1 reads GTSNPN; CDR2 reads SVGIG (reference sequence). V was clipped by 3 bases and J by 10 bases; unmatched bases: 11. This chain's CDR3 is CAWSSDRGRVSPLHF. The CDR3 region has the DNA TGTGCCTGGAGCTCTGACAGGGGCCGGGTGTCACCCCTCCACTTT.

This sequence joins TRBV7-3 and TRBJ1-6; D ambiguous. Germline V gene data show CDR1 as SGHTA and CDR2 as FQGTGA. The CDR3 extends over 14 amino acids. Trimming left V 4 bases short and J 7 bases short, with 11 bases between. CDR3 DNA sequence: TGTGCCAGCAGCTCCGGACTTATCAATTCACCCCTCCACTTT. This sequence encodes CASSSGLINSPLHF.

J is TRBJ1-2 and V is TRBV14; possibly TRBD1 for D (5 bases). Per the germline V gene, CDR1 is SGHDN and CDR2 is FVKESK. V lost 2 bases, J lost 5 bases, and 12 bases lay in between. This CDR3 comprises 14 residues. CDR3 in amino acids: CASSQSGGFYGYTF. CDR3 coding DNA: TGTGCCAGCAGCCAAAGTGGGGGGTTTTATGGCTACACCTTC.

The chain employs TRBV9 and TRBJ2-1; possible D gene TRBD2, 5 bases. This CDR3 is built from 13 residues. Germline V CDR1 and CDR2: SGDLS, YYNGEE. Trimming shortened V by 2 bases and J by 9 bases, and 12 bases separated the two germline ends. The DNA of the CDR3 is TGTGCCAGCAGCGTTTTGCAGGCGGGTGAGCAGTTCTTC. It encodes CASSVLQAGEQFF.

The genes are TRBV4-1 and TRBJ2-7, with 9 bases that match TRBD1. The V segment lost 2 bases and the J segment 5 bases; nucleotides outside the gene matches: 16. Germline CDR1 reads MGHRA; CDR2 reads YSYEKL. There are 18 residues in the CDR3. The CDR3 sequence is CASSQRGPPGQGINEQYF. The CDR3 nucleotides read TGCGCCAGCAGCCAAAGGGGGCCGCCGGGACAGGGTATCAACGAGCAGTACTTC.

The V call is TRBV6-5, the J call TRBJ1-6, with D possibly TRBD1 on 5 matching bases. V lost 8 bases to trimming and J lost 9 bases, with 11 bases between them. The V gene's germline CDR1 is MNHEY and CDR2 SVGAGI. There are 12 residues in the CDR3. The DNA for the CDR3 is TGTGCCAGCGGGGACGGGAGTTCACCCCTCCACTTT. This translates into CASGDGSSPLHF.

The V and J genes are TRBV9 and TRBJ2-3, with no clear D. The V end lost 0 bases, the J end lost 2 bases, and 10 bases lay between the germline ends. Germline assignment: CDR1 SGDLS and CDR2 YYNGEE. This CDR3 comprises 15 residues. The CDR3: CASSVARHTTDTQYF. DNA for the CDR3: TGTGCCAGCAGCGTAGCGCGGCATACCACAGATACGCAGTATTTT.

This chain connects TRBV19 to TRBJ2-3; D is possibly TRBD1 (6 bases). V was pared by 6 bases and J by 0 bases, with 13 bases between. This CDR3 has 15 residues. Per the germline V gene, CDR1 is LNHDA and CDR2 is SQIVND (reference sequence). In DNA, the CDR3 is TGTGCCAGTAGAAACACAGGGCCTAGCACAGATACGCAGTATTTT. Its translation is CASRNTGPSTDTQYF.

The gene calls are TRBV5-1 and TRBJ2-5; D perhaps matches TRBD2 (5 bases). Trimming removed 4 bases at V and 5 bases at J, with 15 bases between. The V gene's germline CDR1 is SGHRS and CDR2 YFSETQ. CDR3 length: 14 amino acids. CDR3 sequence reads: CASSPGMNPETQYF. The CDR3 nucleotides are TGCGCCAGCAGCCCGGGGATGAACCCGGAGACCCAGTACTTC.

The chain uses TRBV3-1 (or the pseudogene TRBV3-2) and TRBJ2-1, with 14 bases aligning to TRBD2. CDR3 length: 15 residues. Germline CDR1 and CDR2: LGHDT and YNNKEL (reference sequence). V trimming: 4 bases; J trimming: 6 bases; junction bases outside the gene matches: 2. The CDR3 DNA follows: TGTGCCAGCAGCCCGGGACTAGCGGGAGTCAATGAGCAGTTCTTC. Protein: CASSPGLAGVNEQFF.

The CDR3 reads CASSQGQAYSYEQYF. The CDR3 DNA follows: TGTGCCAGCAGCCAAGGACAGGCCTACTCCTACGAGCAGTACTTC. The chain has TRBV27 and TRBJ2-7; 7 bases are shared with TRBD1. Germline values: CDR1 MNHEY, CDR2 SMNVEV (reference sequence). The CDR3 runs 15 residues. V trimming: 6 bases; J trimming: 0 bases; junction bases outside the gene matches: 8.

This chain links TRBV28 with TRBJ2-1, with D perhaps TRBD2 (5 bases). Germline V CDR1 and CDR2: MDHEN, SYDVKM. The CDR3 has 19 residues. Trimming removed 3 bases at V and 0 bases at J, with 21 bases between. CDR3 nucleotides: TGTGCCAGCAGTTTTTTGGGTTTCGTTACGGGGAACTCCTACAATGAGCAGTTCTTC. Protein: CASSFLGFVTGNSYNEQFF.

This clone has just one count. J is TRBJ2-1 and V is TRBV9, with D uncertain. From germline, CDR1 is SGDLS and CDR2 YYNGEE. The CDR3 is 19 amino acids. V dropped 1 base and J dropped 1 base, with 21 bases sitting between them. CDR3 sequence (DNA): TGTGCCAGCAGCGTAAACCAGATCGAGGCAAGTTTGTCCTACAATGAGCAGTTCTTC. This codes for CASSVNQIEASLSYNEQFF. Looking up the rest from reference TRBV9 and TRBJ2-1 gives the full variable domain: DSGVTQTPKHLITATGQRVTLRCSPRSGDLSVYWYQQSLDQGLQFLIQYYNGEERAKGNILERFSAQQFPDLHSELNLSSLELGDSALYFCASSVNQIEASLSYNEQFFGPGTRLTVL.

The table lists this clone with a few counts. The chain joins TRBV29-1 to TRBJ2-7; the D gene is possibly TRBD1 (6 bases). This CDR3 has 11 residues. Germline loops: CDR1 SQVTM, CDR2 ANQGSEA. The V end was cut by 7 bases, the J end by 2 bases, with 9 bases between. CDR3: CSGGTPYEQYF. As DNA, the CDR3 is TGCAGCGGTGGGACACCCTACGAGCAGTACTTC.

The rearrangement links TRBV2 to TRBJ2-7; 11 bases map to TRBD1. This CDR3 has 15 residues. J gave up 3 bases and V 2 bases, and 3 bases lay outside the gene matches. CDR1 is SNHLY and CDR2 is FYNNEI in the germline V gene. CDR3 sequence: CASSEWDRGYYEQYF. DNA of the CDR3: TGTGCCAGCAGTGAATGGGACAGGGGGTACTACGAGCAGTACTTC.

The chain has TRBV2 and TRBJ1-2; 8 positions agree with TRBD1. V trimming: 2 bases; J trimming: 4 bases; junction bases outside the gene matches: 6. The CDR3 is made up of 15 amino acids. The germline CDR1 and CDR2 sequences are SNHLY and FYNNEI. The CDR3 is CASSEKGQGGYGYTF. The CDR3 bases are TGTGCCAGCAGTGAAAAAGGACAGGGAGGCTATGGCTACACCTTC.

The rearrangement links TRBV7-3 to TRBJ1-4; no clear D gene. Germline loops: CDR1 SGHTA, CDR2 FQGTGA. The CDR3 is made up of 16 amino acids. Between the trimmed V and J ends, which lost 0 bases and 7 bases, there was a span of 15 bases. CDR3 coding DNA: TGTGCCAGCAGCTTAACGTATGGCGTGGAGCGTGAAAAACTGTTTTTT. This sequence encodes CASSLTYGVEREKLFF. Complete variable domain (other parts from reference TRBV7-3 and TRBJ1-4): GAGVSQTPSNKVTEKGKYVELRCDPISGHTALYWYRQSLGQGPEFLIYFQGTGAADDSGLPNDRFFAVRPEGSVSTLKIQRTERGDSAVYLCASSLTYGVEREKLFFGSGTQLSVL.